Given below is one TCR beta chain in context. Each CDR3 protein is one row after TCRdb ran MiXCR on the reads. The sample holds 150,000 to 200,000 distinct CDR3 sequences, roughly 28% seen once. The sample originates from a study of T cell repertoires in cytomegalovirus infection. The sequence came from a human donor in good health (CMV status not recorded). Some clones in this sample may be carry-over from other donors' samples. Sequencing was performed on PBMCs.

The CDR3 is CASTATSGTAYGYTF. DNA of the CDR3: TGTGCCAGCACCGCAACCTCGGGGACAGCATATGGCTACACCTTC. The V call is TRBV9, the J call TRBJ1-2, with 7 nucleotides matching TRBD1. Germline V gene data show CDR1 as SGDLS and CDR2 as YYNGEE. Trimming took 6 bases from V and 5 from J; bases not matched to a gene: 13. The CDR3 is 15 residues long.